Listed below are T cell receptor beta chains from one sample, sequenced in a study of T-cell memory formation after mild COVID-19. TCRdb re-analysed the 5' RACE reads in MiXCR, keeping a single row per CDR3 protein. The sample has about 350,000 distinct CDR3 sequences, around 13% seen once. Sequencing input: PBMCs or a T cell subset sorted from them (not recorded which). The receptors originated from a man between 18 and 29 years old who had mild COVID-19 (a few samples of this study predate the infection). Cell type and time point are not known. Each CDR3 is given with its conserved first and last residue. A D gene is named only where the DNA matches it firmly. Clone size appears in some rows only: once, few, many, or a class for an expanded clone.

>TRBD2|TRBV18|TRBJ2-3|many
CASSPPGTSGTDTQYF
TGTGCCAGCTCACCACCGGGGACTAGCGGCACAGATACGCAGTATTTT
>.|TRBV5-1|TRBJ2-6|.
CASSLGLWRGTGANVLTF
TGCGCCAGCAGCTTGGGCCTGTGGAGGGGGACTGGGGCCAACGTCCTGACTTTC
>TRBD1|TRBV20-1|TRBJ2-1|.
CSAFPGQGGNEQFF
TGCAGTGCTTTTCCGGGACAGGGGGGCAATGAGCAGTTCTTC
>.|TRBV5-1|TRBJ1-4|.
CASSLDSPTGKLFF
TGCGCCAGCAGCTTGGACTCCCCGACGGGAAAACTGTTTTTT
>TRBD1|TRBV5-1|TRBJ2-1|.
CASSMRQGASYNEQFF
TGCGCCAGCAGCATGCGACAGGGTGCATCCTACAATGAGCAGTTCTTC
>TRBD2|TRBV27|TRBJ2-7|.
CASTSGGGSSYEQYF
TGTGCCAGCACCTCGGGCGGGGGAAGCTCCTACGAGCAGTACTTC
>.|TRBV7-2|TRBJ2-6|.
CASSGYSGANVLTF
TGTGCCAGCAGTGGTTATTCCGGGGCCAACGTCCTGACTTTC
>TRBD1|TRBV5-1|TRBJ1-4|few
CASIRHQGQGAPSNEKLFF
TGCGCCAGCATACGGCACCAAGGACAGGGGGCGCCGAGTAATGAAAAACTGTTTTTT
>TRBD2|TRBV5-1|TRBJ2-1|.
CASSLGSGEEQFF
TGCGCCAGCAGCTTGGGGAGCGGGGAGGAGCAGTTCTTC
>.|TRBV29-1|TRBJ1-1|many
CSANGARTEAFF
TGCAGCGCAAACGGGGCTAGGACTGAAGCTTTCTTT
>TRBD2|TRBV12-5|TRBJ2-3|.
CASGWNPSGGGTDTQYF
TGTGCTAGTGGTTGGAACCCTAGCGGGGGAGGGACAGATACGCAGTATTTT
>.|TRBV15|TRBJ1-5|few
CATSRDGARGGGQPQHF
TGTGCCACCAGCAGAGACGGGGCTAGAGGCGGAGGGCAGCCCCAGCATTTT
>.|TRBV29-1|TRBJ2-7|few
CSVGSRSYEQYF
TGCAGCGTTGGTTCCAGAAGTTACGAGCAGTACTTC
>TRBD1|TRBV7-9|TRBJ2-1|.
CASRETGGINEQFF
TGTGCCAGCAGGGAGACAGGGGGCATCAATGAGCAGTTCTTC
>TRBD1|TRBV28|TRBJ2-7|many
CASTLVLPTGINEQYF
TGTGCCAGCACATTGGTACTCCCGACAGGGATTAACGAGCAGTACTTC
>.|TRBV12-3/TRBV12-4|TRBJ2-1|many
CASSLVQGSSYNEQFF
TGTGCCAGCAGTTTAGTACAGGGAAGCTCCTACAATGAGCAGTTCTTC
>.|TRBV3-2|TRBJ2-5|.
CASSQDWPAGRPGETQYF
TGTGCCAGCAGCCAAGATTGGCCAGCGGGGCGCCCTGGAGAGACCCAGTACTTC
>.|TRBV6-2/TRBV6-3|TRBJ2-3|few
CASSLRGVQVADTQYF
TGTGCCAGCAGTTTACGCGGGGTGCAGGTGGCAGATACGCAGTATTTT
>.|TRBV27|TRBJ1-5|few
CASSLSAGAVSNQPQHF
TGTGCCAGCAGTTTATCGGCAGGGGCCGTAAGCAATCAGCCCCAGCATTTT
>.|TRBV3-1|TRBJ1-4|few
CASSPAGPNEKLFF
TGTGCCAGCAGCCCCGCGGGTCCTAATGAAAAACTGTTTTTT
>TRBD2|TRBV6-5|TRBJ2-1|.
CASLPYRLAGYNEQFF
TGTGCCAGCCTTCCCTACCGACTAGCGGGTTACAATGAGCAGTTCTTC
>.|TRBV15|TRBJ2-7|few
CATSREYYEQYF
TGTGCCACCAGCAGGGAATACTACGAGCAGTACTTC
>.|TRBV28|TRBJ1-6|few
CASSFWARRSPLHF
TGTGCCAGCAGTTTCTGGGCGCGTAGATCACCCCTCCACTTT
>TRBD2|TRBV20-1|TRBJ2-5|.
CSARGTSGVQETQYF
TGCAGTGCTAGAGGGACTAGCGGGGTACAAGAGACCCAGTACTTC
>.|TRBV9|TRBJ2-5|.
CASSAIQGNQETQYF
TGTGCCAGCAGCGCAATCCAGGGGAACCAAGAGACCCAGTACTTC
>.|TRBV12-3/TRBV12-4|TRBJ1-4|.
CASSPSWAGANEKLFF
TGTGCCAGCAGCCCCTCGTGGGCAGGGGCGAACGAAAAACTGTTTTTT
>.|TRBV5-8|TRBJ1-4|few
CASSLEWGLGEKLFF
TGTGCCAGCAGCTTGGAGTGGGGGCTCGGTGAAAAACTGTTTTTT